This T cell receptor beta chain was captured by sequencing in a study of cytomegalovirus exposure and HLA in healthy donors. Trimming took off 4 bases at V and 0 bases at J, with 13 bases between the two ends. There are 16 residues in the CDR3. Germline CDR1 LNHDA, CDR2 SQIVND (reference sequence). The PCR made use of 60 Vbeta and 13 Jbeta primers. The repertoire was sequenced with immunoSEQ multiplex PCR; TCRdb's copy has only in-frame clones and lacks some. The table has some 150,000 clones, 65% to 80% seen once. This chain connects TRBV19 to TRBJ1-5, with a weak D call TRBD1 (5 bases). Sequencing was performed on PBMCs. This sequence was found in a middle-aged man in good health and CMV-seronegative. The CDR3 loop is CASSNGALYSNQPQHF. In DNA, the CDR3 is TGTGCCAGTAGTAATGGGGCACTATATAGCAATCAGCCCCAGCATTTT.